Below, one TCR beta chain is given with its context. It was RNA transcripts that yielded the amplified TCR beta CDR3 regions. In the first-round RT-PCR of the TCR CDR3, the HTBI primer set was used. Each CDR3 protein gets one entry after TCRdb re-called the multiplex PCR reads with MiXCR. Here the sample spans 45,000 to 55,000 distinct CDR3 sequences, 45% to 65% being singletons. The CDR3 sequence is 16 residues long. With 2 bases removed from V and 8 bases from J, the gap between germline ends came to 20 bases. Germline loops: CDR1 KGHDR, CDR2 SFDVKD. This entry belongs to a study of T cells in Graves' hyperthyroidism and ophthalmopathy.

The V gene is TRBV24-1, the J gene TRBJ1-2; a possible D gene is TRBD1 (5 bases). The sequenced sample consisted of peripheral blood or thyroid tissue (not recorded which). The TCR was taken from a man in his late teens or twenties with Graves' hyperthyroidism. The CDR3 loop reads CATSDSRNIGAIGYTF. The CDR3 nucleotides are TGTGCCACCAGTGATTCGAGGAACATAGGGGCTATCGGCTACACCTTC.